This TCR beta chain was sequenced during a study of beta chain features in type 1 diabetes. Study-wide context: Cells sorted and examined across all samples totaled 90 million to 120 million.

One heparinised draw of blood, averaging roughly 120 mL, came from each donor. Sorted populations all had greater than 98% purity. The V gene end was trimmed by 3 bases and the J gene end by 1 base; junction bases not matched to a gene: 1. The CDR3 is made up of 14 amino acids. CDR1 is SGHTA and CDR2 is FQGNSA in the germline V gene. Study findings and constraints: Patients with type 1 diabetes showed fewer VDJ junction insertions and more deletions. Shortening of TCRB CDR3s, moderate but significant, appeared in all four CD4+ subsets of Type 1 diabetes patients.

cDNA synthesis used the whole RNA isolate, giving expressed TCRB sequences. Repertoires were generated with immunoSEQ multiplex PCR, while TCRdb's copy carries only in-frame clones and drops some. The sample includes some 250,000 clones, 11% to 15% of them seen just once. Remarks on this clone: Its antigen is unknown.

This receptor was identified in a man younger than 40 with type 1 diabetes. The specimen sequenced was naive CD4+ T cells from blood. V is TRBV7-2 and J is TRBJ1-1; 8 bases map to TRBD1. The CDR3 DNA reads as TGTGCCAGCAGCTTTCAGGGGGCGAACACTGAAGCTTTCTTT. Its protein is CASSFQGANTEAFF.